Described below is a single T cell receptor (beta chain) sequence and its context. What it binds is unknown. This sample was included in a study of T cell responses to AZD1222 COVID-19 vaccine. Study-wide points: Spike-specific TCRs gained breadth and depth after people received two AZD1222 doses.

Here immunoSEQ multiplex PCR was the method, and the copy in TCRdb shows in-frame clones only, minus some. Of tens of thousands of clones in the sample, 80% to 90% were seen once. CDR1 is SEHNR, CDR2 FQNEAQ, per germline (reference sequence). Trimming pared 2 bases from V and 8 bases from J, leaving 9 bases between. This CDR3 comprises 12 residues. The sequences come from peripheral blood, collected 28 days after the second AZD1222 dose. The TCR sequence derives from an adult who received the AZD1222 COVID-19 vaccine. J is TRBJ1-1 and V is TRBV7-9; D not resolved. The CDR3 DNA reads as TGTGCCAGCAGCTTAAGAACTGTAGAAGCTTTCTTT. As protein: CASSLRTVEAFF.